This T cell receptor beta chain was profiled in a study of T cells in Graves' hyperthyroidism and ophthalmopathy. Findings and limits, study-wide: Ophthalmopathy prediction by the model preceded onset by a median roughly 6 months.

This clonotype has ten or more counts. The antigen is not known. TCR beta CDR3 regions were amplified from RNA. The HTBI primer set served for first-round RT-PCR of the TCR CDR3. MiXCR, applied by TCRdb to the multiplex PCR reads, yields one record per CDR3 protein. Among about 640,000 distinct CDR3 sequences listed, about 45% were seen once. Researchers barred patients who had uncontrolled infection, other autoimmune disease, pregnancy or lactation. Clinical symptoms, serum thyroxine and TRAb, thyroid ultrasound and orbital computed tomography together formed the diagnostic basis. The sequenced sample was peripheral blood or thyroid tissue (not recorded which). The sequence came from an adult man with Graves' disease, either hyperthyroidism or ophthalmopathy (not recorded which).

The CDR3 spells CASTEGGSPLHF. The CDR3 DNA reads TGTGCCAGCACCGAGGGGGGTTCACCCCTCCACTTT. The rearrangement links TRBV7-2 to TRBJ1-6, with D possibly TRBD1 on 6 matching bases. Germline lookup yields CDR1 SGHTA and CDR2 FQGNSA. The V and J ends lost 7 bases and 9 bases respectively, with 10 bases between them. The CDR3 consists of 12 residues.